This T cell receptor beta chain was retrieved from a study of cytomegalovirus exposure and HLA in healthy donors. PCR used 60 Vbeta primers and 13 Jbeta primers. Method: immunoSEQ multiplex PCR; TCRdb's copy keeps in-frame clones and lacks some. The table has 100,000 to 150,000 clones, around 82% seen once. Turning to this clone: Its specificity is unknown.

Study-wide points: The listing of 150 to 200 TCR beta chains classed them as cytomegalovirus-associated. Productive status was seen about 87% or about 30% of the time for most TCR beta V segments in an earlier analysis.

The specimen was PBMCs. The TCR sequence derives from a female donor in good health and CMV-seronegative.

The CDR3 sequence: CASSPWAGESEQYF. DNA for the CDR3: TGCGCCAGCAGCCCATGGGCGGGGGAGTCCGAGCAGTACTTC. This sequence joins TRBV5-1 and TRBJ2-7, with 7 bases aligning to TRBD2. Germline trimming cut 4 bases from V and 6 bases from J; bases unmatched to any gene: 10. The CDR3 is 14 residues long. The germline V gene encodes CDR1 SGHRS and CDR2 YFSETQ.